This passage covers 29 T cell receptor beta chains from one sample sequenced in a study of glioma-infiltrating T cells (dated by TCRdb to about 2016). Sequenced on an Illumina MiSeq. The iRepertoire nested amplicon-rescue multiplex PCR (arm-PCR) platform was used to amplify TCR alpha and beta CDR3 regions from RNA. The raw public data were reprocessed by TCRdb itself: fastp quality trimming at Q25, MiXCR clonotype calling, in-frame beta chains only. Rows merge per CDR3 protein into single entries with the most common DNA and genes. Present in this sample are tens of thousands of distinct CDR3 sequences, 20% to 25% of which were seen just once. 5.5% to 7.5% of the sample lies in the top ten. Sequenced material: glioma tissue, nonneoplastic brain tissue, or PBMCs (not recorded which). The receptors stem from a human donor with low-grade glioma or glioblastoma, undergoing nonglioma brain surgery, or in good health (not recorded which).

This clonotype was observed many times. This chain links TRBV19 with TRBJ2-7; no firm D call. Per germline, CDR1 LNHDA and CDR2 SQIVND (reference sequence). The V end was cut by 5 bases, the J end by 6 bases, with 11 bases between. The CDR3 runs to 12 residues. The CDR3 DNA follows: TGTGCCAGTAGTGGGGAATTGGGCGAGCAGTACTTC. Translated, it gives CASSGELGEQYF.

This clonotype showed up many times. V usage is TRBV18 and J usage is TRBJ2-7; possible D gene TRBD1, 6 bases. From germline, CDR1 is KGHSH and CDR2 LQKENI. V shed 6 bases and J shed 5 bases, with 14 bases lying between them. The CDR3 has 13 residues. CDR3 loop: CASSSRQAHEQYF. The CDR3 bases are TGTGCCAGCTCCTCTCGACAGGCCCACGAGCAGTACTTC.

The chain has TRBV10-3 and TRBJ2-7, with D possibly being TRBD2 (6 bases). The CDR3 has 16 residues. Trimming removed 4 bases from V and 3 bases from J, with 19 bases in between. Germline V gives CDR1 ENHRY, CDR2 SYGVKD. CDR3 nucleotides: TGTGCCATCAGTGCTCTGGGAGGAGGGGCCAGCTACGAGCAGTACTTC. Its translation is CAISALGGGASYEQYF.

This rearrangement joins TRBV2 to TRBJ2-7, with 7 bases identical to TRBD1. The length of the CDR3 is 13 residues. From germline, CDR1 is SNHLY and CDR2 FYNNEI. The V gene end was trimmed by 9 bases and the J gene end by 4 bases; junction bases not matched to a gene: 9. The chain's CDR3 is CARSDRANYEQYF. The CDR3 DNA is TGTGCCAGAAGCGACAGGGCGAATTACGAGCAGTACTTC.

This clonotype was detected many times. This rearrangement joins TRBV6-2 or TRBV6-3 to TRBJ1-5; no definite D call. The V gene's germline CDR1 is MNHEY and CDR2 SVGEGT. The CDR3 sequence is 15 residues long. Trimming took off 0 bases at V and 4 bases at J, with 10 bases between the two ends. The DNA of the CDR3 is TGTGCCAGCAGTTACTCAAGTACAAGAAATCAGCCCCAGCATTTT. Translated, it gives CASSYSSTRNQPQHF.

This clonotype has a count of ten or more. The rearrangement links TRBV19 to TRBJ1-2; D is ambiguous. Germline V gives CDR1 LNHDA, CDR2 SQIVND (reference sequence). The CDR3 runs to 15 residues. Trimming removed 8 bases from V and 4 bases from J, with 20 bases in between. The CDR3 DNA follows: TGTGCCAGTTCCAACCCGGGATTCTCCCTCTATGGCTACACCTTC. Translation gives CASSNPGFSLYGYTF.

There are a few counts of this clonotype. This chain links TRBV3-1 with TRBJ2-1; 7 positions match TRBD2. The length of the CDR3 is 19 residues. V lost 4 bases to trimming and J lost 0 bases; unmatched junction nucleotides: 15. Looked up from germline, CDR1 is LGHDT and CDR2 is YNNKEL (reference sequence). CDR3 DNA sequence: TGTGCCAGCAGCCGACGGACCCGTCTAGCGGTGAGCTCCTACAATGAGCAGTTCTTC. Translated, it gives CASSRRTRLAVSSYNEQFF.

A remark on this clonotype: Given a much more abundant clone one base away, this may be a read error. The chain employs TRBV10-2 and TRBJ1-1; D remains unclear. The CDR3 extends over 13 amino acids. Trimming took 7 bases from V and 1 from J, leaving 10 bases between them. Looked up from germline, CDR1 is WSHSY and CDR2 is SAAADI. CDR3 sequence (DNA): TGCGCCAGCATGGCATATGGGAACACTGAAGCTTTCTTT. It specifies CASMAYGNTEAFF.

This clonotype was recorded at least ten times. V usage is TRBV6-6 and J usage is TRBJ2-7; D gene unclear. The CDR3 is 11 amino acids. Germline V lookup: CDR1 MNHNY, CDR2 SVGAGI (reference sequence). V gave up 1 base and J gave up 4 bases, with 2 bases separating them. The CDR3 nucleotides read TGTGCCAGCAGTTACTTGTACGAGCAGTACTTC. Translated: CASSYLYEQYF.

This clonotype was recorded at least ten times. This sequence joins TRBV7-9 and TRBJ1-5; D gene uncertain. The CDR3 loop spans 12 amino acids. Germline V gene data show CDR1 as SEHNR and CDR2 as FQNEAQ (reference sequence). V lost 3 bases and J 5 bases, leaving 5 bases between the germline ends. Here the CDR3 reads CASSFTDQPQHF. Here the CDR3 DNA reads TGTGCCAGCAGCTTTACCGATCAGCCCCAGCATTTT.

This clonotype was detected many times. The chain recombines TRBV10-3 with TRBJ1-1, with D maybe TRBD1 (5 bases). Trimming took 6 bases from V and 0 from J, leaving 8 bases between them. The germline CDR1 and CDR2 sequences are ENHRY and SYGVKD. The CDR3 has 13 amino acids. The CDR3, as DNA: TGTGCCATCAGGGGGGAGATGAACACTGAAGCTTTCTTT. This sequence encodes CAIRGEMNTEAFF.

This clonotype was detected many times. J is TRBJ2-5 and V is TRBV6-1, with 9 bases fitting TRBD1. The CDR3 runs 14 residues. Germline V gives CDR1 MNHNS, CDR2 SASEGT. Trimming at V came to 7 bases and at J to 5 bases, leaving 8 bases not matched to a gene. CDR3 residues: CASTQQGAGETQYF. DNA of the CDR3: TGTGCCAGCACCCAACAGGGGGCAGGGGAGACCCAGTACTTC.

In this sample, this clonotype turned up many times. The CDR3 loop reads CASSQMDRGASYNEQFF. The DNA for the CDR3 is TGCGCCAGCAGCCAAATGGACAGGGGCGCTTCCTACAATGAGCAGTTCTTC. This chain connects TRBV4-1 to TRBJ2-1, with 9 bases matching TRBD1. V gave up 2 bases and J gave up 1 base; unmatched junction bases: 6. Germline values: CDR1 MGHRA, CDR2 YSYEKL. The length of the CDR3 is 17 residues.

There are a few counts of this clonotype. The germline gene is not matched at one end of the junction; a read error may be the cause. J is TRBJ2-7 and V is TRBV6-1; 8 bases are a match to TRBD2. Germline CDR1 reads MNHNS; CDR2 reads SASEGT. The CDR3 is 13 residues long. CDR3 protein: CATSSGITYEQYF. CDR3 nucleotide sequence: TGTGCCACCAGTAGCGGGATAACCTACGAGCAGTACTTC.

This clonotype showed up many times. The V and J genes are TRBV29-1 and TRBJ1-1, with D uncertain. Germline assignment: CDR1 SQVTM and CDR2 ANQGSEA. This CDR3 has 14 residues. Trimming removed 3 bases from V and 2 bases from J, with 13 bases in between. The CDR3 bases are TGCAGCGTTGATATCCGGAGTCCCAACACTGAAGCTTTCTTT. It yields the protein CSVDIRSPNTEAFF.

This clonotype was picked up many times. The chain joins TRBV20-1 to TRBJ2-3; D remains unclear. Trimming took 1 base from V and 9 from J, leaving 14 bases between them. Germline V gives CDR1 DFQATT, CDR2 SNEGSKA (reference sequence). The CDR3 contains 13 residues. CDR3 loop: CSARAPTSVTQYF. The CDR3, as DNA: TGCAGTGCTAGAGCCCCGACTTCTGTCACGCAGTATTTT.

A remark on this clonotype: One junction end disagrees with the germline gene, perhaps due to a read error. V usage is TRBV11-2 and J usage is TRBJ1-1; no reliable D call. The CDR3 is 16 residues long. From germline, CDR1 is SGHAT and CDR2 FQNNGV. The CDR3 DNA follows: TGTGTCAGCAGCCCGATACCCCTGACTGTGAACACTGAAGCTTTCTTT. It codes for CVSSPIPLTVNTEAFF.

This clonotype has a count of ten or more. The chain combines TRBV2 with TRBJ1-2; 9 nucleotides line up with TRBD1. Germline lookup yields CDR1 SNHLY and CDR2 FYNNEI. After removal of 11 bases from V and 6 bases from J, the junction contained 10 bases not matched to a gene. The CDR3 consists of 13 residues. The DNA for the CDR3 is TGTGCCGGAGGGACAGGGTCCCCCGATGGCTACACCTTC. Its translation is CAGGTGSPDGYTF.

In its sample, this clonotype was seen many times. J is TRBJ1-6 and V is TRBV25-1; D is undetermined. Per germline, CDR1 MGHDK and CDR2 SYGVNS. Trimming stripped 5 bases from V and 10 bases from J, with 12 bases between. This CDR3 has 13 amino acids. The CDR3 DNA reads TGTGCCAGCAGTCCGGCGGAGTACTCACCCCTCCACTTT. Amino acids: CASSPAEYSPLHF.

In regard to this clonotype: A much larger clone sits a single nucleotide away, making a read error possible. In DNA, the CDR3 is TGCAGTGCTAGAGGCGTGACCGGGCCACGTCCCTACGAGCAGTACTTC. Protein: CSARGVTGPRPYEQYF. The chain uses TRBV20-1 and TRBJ2-7, with unresolved D. Trimming shortened V by 1 base and J by 2 bases, and 18 bases separated the two germline ends. The CDR3 runs 16 residues. In germline, CDR1 is DFQATT, CDR2 SNEGSKA (reference sequence).

In this sample, this clonotype turned up many times. The chain recombines TRBV6-1 with TRBJ2-7; D call uncertain. V was shortened by 1 base and J by 3 bases, with 7 bases between the two germline ends. The CDR3 loop spans 13 amino acids. Per germline, CDR1 MNHNS and CDR2 SASEGT. CDR3 sequence (DNA): TGTGCCAGCAGTGAAGTTGGGTACTACGAGCAGTACTTC. This encodes CASSEVGYYEQYF.

The genes are TRBV7-9 and TRBJ1-1, with TRBD1 as a possible D gene (5 bases). Germline V gene data show CDR1 as SEHNR and CDR2 as FQNEAQ (reference sequence). Trimming took off 5 bases at V and 6 bases at J, with 22 bases between the two ends. The CDR3 is made up of 16 amino acids. CDR3 in DNA: TGTGCCAGCAGCGCCCAGGTTTTGGCGGGGGAGGCTGAAGCTTTCTTT. It codes for CASSAQVLAGEAEAFF. Full variable domain (missing parts from reference TRBV7-9 and TRBJ1-1): DTGVSQNPRHKITKRGQNVTFRCDPISEHNRLYWYRQTLGQGPEFLTYFQNEAQLEKSRLLSDRFSAERPKGSFSTLEIQRTEQGDSAMYLCASSAQVLAGEAEAFFGQGTRLTVV.

This clonotype was picked up many times. The chain recombines TRBV7-2 with TRBJ1-5, with D hard to call. This CDR3 contains 13 residues. V was clipped by 2 bases and J by 7 bases, with 9 bases between them. Per the germline V gene, CDR1 is SGHTA and CDR2 is FQGNSA. Here the CDR3 DNA reads TGTGCCAGCAGCTTAATCGGGCCACAGCCCCAGCATTTT. It translates to CASSLIGPQPQHF.

This clonotype was seen repeatedly, ten times or more. The chain carries TRBV2 and TRBJ1-3, with TRBD1 as a possible D gene (6 bases). The CDR3 totals 13 residues. Germline CDR1 is SNHLY and CDR2 is FYNNEI. Deletions cut 8 bases from V and 4 bases from J, with 12 bases between. The CDR3 is CASLQGHGNTIYF. The CDR3 DNA follows: TGTGCCAGCCTGCAGGGGCACGGAAACACCATATATTTT.

J is TRBJ2-7 and V is TRBV20-1; TRBD1 or TRBD2 may be the D gene (5 bases each). The germline V and J ends were trimmed by 3 bases and 5 bases, with 29 bases remaining between them. The CDR3 is 18 residues long. CDR1 and CDR2 (germline): DFQATT, SNEGSKA (reference sequence). CDR3 nucleotide sequence: TGCAGTGCTAGTGGGAGCATGGTATTCGGGAAAGGGACCCACGAGCAGTACTTC. It specifies CSASGSMVFGKGTHEQYF.

CDR3 DNA sequence: TGTGCCAGTAGTTCCAGGGTGGCGGGCGAGCAGTACTTC. It yields the protein CASSSRVAGEQYF. The J gene is TRBJ2-7, the V gene TRBV19; D may correspond to TRBD1 or TRBD2 (5 bases each). Germline V gives CDR1 LNHDA, CDR2 SQIVND (reference sequence). The germline V and J ends were trimmed by 5 bases and 6 bases, with 14 bases remaining between them. The CDR3 is 13 residues long.

The table lists this clonotype with many counts. The chain uses TRBV20-1 and TRBJ2-5, with D possibly being TRBD1 or TRBD2 (6 bases each). The V and J ends lost 2 bases and 4 bases respectively, with 14 bases between them. Germline CDR1 reads DFQATT; CDR2 reads SNEGSKA (reference sequence). CDR3 length: 14 residues. The CDR3 loop reads CSARRGEPPETQYF. The CDR3 bases are TGCAGTGCTAGAAGGGGGGAACCCCCAGAGACCCAGTACTTC.

This clonotype was observed many times. The chain uses TRBV3-1 and TRBJ2-1, with 8 bases lining up with TRBD2. The germline gives CDR1 LGHDT, CDR2 YNNKEL (reference sequence). The CDR3 is 14 residues long. V was clipped by 5 bases and J by 2 bases; unmatched bases: 2. The CDR3 here is CASSDSGTYNEQFF. The CDR3 DNA reads as TGTGCCAGCAGCGATAGCGGGACCTACAATGAGCAGTTCTTC.

This clonotype was counted at least ten times. V usage is TRBV18 and J usage is TRBJ1-1; D perhaps matches TRBD1 (5 bases). Germline CDR1 reads KGHSH; CDR2 reads LQKENI. This CDR3 spans 14 amino acids. V was trimmed by 3 bases and J by 0 bases, leaving 8 bases between them. The CDR3, as DNA: TGTGCCAGCTCACCGGGACGGATGAACACTGAAGCTTTCTTT. Residues: CASSPGRMNTEAFF.